The 25 T cell receptor beta chains listed next were all sequenced from one sample in a study of tumor-infiltrating lymphocytes in primary liver carcinoma. A primer in the constant region served to generate TCR beta cDNA from 450 to 600 ng of total RNA. ARM-PCR was slightly modified, and three nested multiplex PCR rounds with it gave rise to the TCR beta libraries. Each of the first two PCR rounds ran approximately 9 cycles with TRBV1-TRBV30 forward and C-beta reverse primers. Each CDR3 protein gets one entry after TCRdb re-called the multiplex PCR reads with MiXCR. The sample yields hundreds of thousands of distinct CDR3 sequences, 55% to 65% seen once. Unsorted whole blood yielded blood RNA, and germline DNA was extracted as well. Sequences were obtained from peripheral blood. All receptors come from a man aged 35-49 years with primary liver carcinoma and hepatitis B virus infection.

This clonotype has ten or more counts. The rearrangement joins TRBV4-2 to TRBJ2-1, with 10 bases fitting TRBD1. Germline loops: CDR1 LGHNA, CDR2 YNFKEQ. The CDR3 is 16 residues long. Trimming cost V 3 bases and J 4 bases; bases outside gene matches: 6. The chain's CDR3 is CASSQEGQGIYNEQFF. The CDR3 DNA sequence: TGTGCCAGCAGCCAGGAGGGACAGGGGATATACAATGAGCAGTTCTTC.

For this clonotype: A much larger clone sits a single nucleotide away, making a read error possible. The CDR3 region is CASSKEGRHYNEQFF. The CDR3 DNA reads as TGTGCCAGCAGTAAAGAGGGGCGACACTACAATGAGCAGTTCTTC. The chain employs TRBV6-1 and TRBJ2-1; D may be TRBD1 or TRBD2 (5 bases each). Germline V gives CDR1 MNHNS, CDR2 SASEGT. Trimming took 5 bases from V and 3 from J, leaving 14 bases between them. This CDR3 contains 15 residues.

As concerns this clonotype: A read error may explain this, as a much larger clone is one base away. The genes are TRBV6-6 and TRBJ2-2, with TRBD2 identical over 7 bases. This CDR3 contains 14 residues. Germline CDR1 MNHNY, CDR2 SVGAGI (reference sequence). The CDR3 spells CASSWRENSGELFF. The CDR3 DNA follows: TGTGCCAGCAGCTGGCGGGAGAACTCCGGGGAGCTGTTTTTT.

For this clonotype: Possible read error: a much larger clone is one base away. The chain links TRBV5-1 to TRBJ2-1; 12 bases line up with TRBD2. Trimming removed 3 bases from V and 12 bases from J; junction bases left unmatched: 10. The CDR3 runs to 15 residues. Germline V gene sequence: CDR1 SGHRS, CDR2 YFSETQ. The CDR3 reads CASSSGTSGQDGQFF. In DNA, the CDR3 is TGCGCCAGCAGCTCCGGGACTAGCGGGCAGGATGGGCAGTTCTTC.

Worth noting for this clonotype: At one end the junction does not follow the germline gene, possibly because of a read error. The chain combines TRBV5-1 with TRBJ2-2, with D maybe TRBD2 (6 bases). Germline V gene data show CDR1 as SGHRS and CDR2 as YFSETQ. The CDR3 runs 16 residues. CDR3 residues: CASSLMDVANTGGLFF. Written as DNA, the CDR3 is TGCGCCAGCAGCCTAATGGACGTCGCGAACACCGGGGGGCTGTTTTTT. Variable domain in full (rest from reference TRBV5-1 and TRBJ2-2): KAGVTQTPRYLIKTRGQQVTLSCSPISGHRSVSWYQQTPGQGLQFLFEYFSETQRNKGNFPGRFSGRQFSNSRSEMNVSTLELGDSALYLCASSLMDVANTGGLFFGEGSRLTVL.

For this clonotype: A junction end diverges from the germline sequence, so it may reflect a read error. The CDR3 sequence is CTSSLHGLQETQYF. CDR3 coding DNA: TGCACCAGCAGCTTGCATGGGCTACAAGAGACCCAGTACTTC. The V and J genes are TRBV5-1 and TRBJ2-5; no clear D gene. Germline lookup yields CDR1 SGHRS and CDR2 YFSETQ. CDR3 length: 14 residues.

Of note for this clonotype: A read error may be the cause here, since a much bigger clone is one base away. The chain carries TRBV10-3 and TRBJ2-1; D is tentatively TRBD1 or TRBD2 (6 bases each). Germline V gives CDR1 ENHRY, CDR2 SYGVKD. This CDR3 contains 13 residues. The CDR3 DNA follows: TGTGCCATCTGTGAGTTTCTAGGGGGGGAGCAGTTCTTC. This encodes CAICEFLGGEQFF.

This clonotype was seen more than once but under ten times. The chain combines TRBV6-2 or TRBV6-3 with TRBJ1-2; the D gene is possibly TRBD1 (6 bases). The CDR3 sequence is 15 residues long. The germline V gene encodes CDR1 MNHEY and CDR2 SVGEGT. V was shortened by 7 bases and J by 2 bases, with 17 bases between the two germline ends. CDR3 residues: CASNLQGPMNYGYTF. DNA for the CDR3: TGTGCCAGCAATCTACAGGGCCCGATGAACTATGGCTACACCTTC.

As for this clonotype: This could be a read error, since a much larger clone is one nucleotide away. CDR3 DNA sequence: TGTGCCAGCACCACGAGCTCCTACAAGCAGTACTTC. Amino acids: CASTTSSYKQYF. This chain links TRBV6-1 with TRBJ2-7; D is unclear. This CDR3 is 12 amino acids long. The germline V gene has CDR1 MNHNS and CDR2 SASEGT.

Details on this clonotype: A much larger clone differs by one base, so this may be a read error. V is TRBV6-2 or TRBV6-3 and J is TRBJ2-6; 10 bases match TRBD1. The CDR3 consists of 18 residues. The V and J ends lost 5 bases and 1 base, in that order; junction bases with no gene match: 8. Germline assignment: CDR1 MNHEY and CDR2 SVGEGT. The CDR3 bases are TGTGCCAGCAGTCTCCCGGGACAGGGGACGTCTGGGGCCAACGTCCTGACTTTC. Translating it yields CASSLPGQGTSGANVLTF.

On this clonotype: A much larger clone lies one base from this, so it may be a read error. This chain joins TRBV4-3 and TRBJ2-7; unclear D gene. The CDR3 has 13 residues. Per germline, CDR1 LGHNA and CDR2 YSLEER. The CDR3 bases are TGCGCCAGCAGCCAAGATCATGGCTACGAGCAGTGCTTC. Translated, it gives CASSQDHGYEQCF.

As regards this clonotype: This could be a read error, since a much larger clone is one nucleotide away. Given the absence of the conserved phenylalanine or tryptophan at the CDR3 end, a read error is likely. This rearrangement joins TRBV29-1 to TRBJ2-5; 11 bases align to TRBD2. CDR3 length: 15 residues. The V gene end was trimmed by 3 bases and the J gene end by 5 bases; junction bases not matched to a gene: 8. Germline CDR1 is SQVTM and CDR2 is ANQGSEA. CDR3 sequence: CSVDLLAGVRETQYL. DNA for the CDR3: TGCAGCGTTGATTTACTAGCGGGAGTTCGTGAGACCCAGTACCTC.

The chain uses TRBV21-1 and TRBJ2-3; TRBD2 is the table's D call and was not checked against the DNA. TRBV21-1 is listed as a pseudogene. CDR3 length equals 16 residues. The CDR3 protein is CASSKGSGTSPDTQYF. In DNA, the CDR3 is TGTGCCAGCAGCAAGGGTAGCGGGACTTCACCAGATACGCAGTATTTT.

As for this clonotype: No conserved phenylalanine or tryptophan is present at the end of the CDR3, so a read error is the likely explanation. The V and J genes are TRBV29-1 and TRBJ2-3, with 9 bases matching TRBD1. Germline V gene sequence: CDR1 SQVTM, CDR2 ANQGSEA. The CDR3 is made up of 13 amino acids. The CDR3 DNA reads as TGTAGCACCGGGACAGGGAACACAGATACGCAGTATTAT. This gives the protein CSTGTGNTDTQYY.

In regard to this clonotype: A much bigger clone sits one base away, suggesting this may be a read error. The chain couples TRBV14 to TRBJ2-7, with 7 positions matching TRBD2. There are 13 residues in the CDR3. Germline loops: CDR1 SGHDN, CDR2 FVKESK. DNA of the CDR3: TGTGCCAACAGCCTTGGCGGGAGAGGCGAGCAGTACTTC. Its protein product is CANSLGGRGEQYF. The full variable domain, in which reference TRBV14 and TRBJ2-7 provide the parts outside the CDR3, is EAGVTQFPSHSVIEKGQTVTLRCDPISGHDNLYWYRRVMGKEIKFLLHFVKESKQDESGMPNNRFLAERTGGTYSTLKVQPAELEDSGVYFCANSLGGRGEQYFGPGTRLTVT.

About this clonotype itself: Because it lacks the conserved phenylalanine or tryptophan at the end, this CDR3 is likely a read error. The DNA is omitted, as the CDR3 cannot be located on it reliably, and the CDR3 follows TCRdb's listing. This chain uses TRBV6-6 with TRBJ1-6; the table's D call, TRBD1, has no DNA check behind it. The germline CDR1 and CDR2 sequences are MNHNY and SVGAGI (reference sequence). The CDR3 sequence runs 14 residues, both termini included. The CDR3 sequence: CASSYSSLGQDSRL.

The rearrangement uses TRBV6-1 and TRBJ2-1, with 10 bases lining up with TRBD1. The CDR3 has 15 residues. V trimming: 4 bases; J trimming: 10 bases; junction bases outside the gene matches: 10. CDR1 is MNHNS, CDR2 SASEGT, per germline. The CDR3 is CASSGRQGANKEQFF. The DNA of the CDR3 is TGTGCCAGCAGTGGACGACAGGGGGCGAATAAAGAGCAGTTCTTC.

Comments on this clonotype: At one end, the junction sequence differs from germline, possibly due to a read error. The chain couples TRBV11-1 to TRBJ2-4; perhaps TRBD1 as D (6 bases). Germline V lookup: CDR1 SGHAT, CDR2 FQDESV (reference sequence). This CDR3 comprises 13 residues. The CDR3 protein is CTSNRKQGDIQYF. The CDR3 nucleotides are TGTACCAGCAACCGGAAACAGGGTGACATTCAGTACTTC.

Remarks on this clonotype: Likely a read error: the CDR3 ends without its conserved phenylalanine or tryptophan. The chain joins TRBV5-1 to TRBJ2-1, with 11 bases aligning to TRBD2. The CDR3 extends over 22 amino acids. Germline V lookup: CDR1 SGHRS, CDR2 YFSETQ. V lost 9 bases to trimming and J lost 4 bases; unmatched junction nucleotides: 30. In nucleotides, the CDR3 is TGCGCCAACCGACTTTCGGGACCTCCCGATTTAGCGGGAGGGCCCGGGTACAATGAGCAGTTCTTA. It yields the protein CANRLSGPPDLAGGPGYNEQFL.

This clonotype was recorded only once. A read error is possible here, since a much larger clone lies one base away. This rearrangement joins TRBV4-1 to TRBJ2-7; D gene ambiguous. Germline V gene data show CDR1 as MGHRA and CDR2 as YSYEKL. The CDR3 extends over 16 amino acids. For the CDR3, the DNA is TGCACCAGCAGCCAAGATATAGTTAGGGTTGCCTACGAGCAGTACTTC. Translation gives CTSSQDIVRVAYEQYF.

About this clonotype: Since no conserved phenylalanine or tryptophan closes the CDR3, a read error is the likely cause. The gene calls are TRBV30 and TRBJ2-7; D is ambiguous. The CDR3 is 11 amino acids. Germline CDR1 and CDR2: GTSNPN and SVGIG (reference sequence). The V gene lost 2 bases and the J gene lost 7 bases, with 9 bases spanning the gap. This CDR3 is CAWSRPREQYI. CDR3 DNA sequence: TGTGCCTGGAGTCGCCCGAGGGAGCAGTACATC.

On this clonotype: This CDR3 is missing its conserved last phenylalanine or tryptophan, likely due to a read error. The genes are TRBV6-5 and TRBJ2-1, with 9 bases that match TRBD2. From germline, CDR1 is MNHEY and CDR2 SVGAGI. This CDR3 region has 14 residues. V shed 4 bases and J 3 bases; nucleotides not matched to a gene: 1. In DNA form, the CDR3 reads TGTGCCAGCAGTTCGACTAGCGGCTACAATGAGCAGTTCATC. Protein sequence: CASSSTSGYNEQFI.

Note on this clonotype: At one of its ends the junction is not consistent with the germline gene, which may arise from a read error. The chain joins TRBV12-3 or TRBV12-4 to TRBJ2-2; the match to TRBD1 covers 10 bases. There are 15 residues in the CDR3. DNA of the CDR3: TGTGTCAGCAGGCCGCGACAGGGGGCTACCGGGGAACTGTTTTTT. Protein: CVSRPRQGATGELFF.

This clonotype has a handful of counts. The chain carries TRBV6-1 and TRBJ2-3; D might be TRBD1 or TRBD2, each matching 6 bases. The ends were cut back, 6 bases at V and 6 bases at J, with 19 bases in the middle. The CDR3 loop spans 15 amino acids. Germline V gives CDR1 MNHNS, CDR2 SASEGT. Here the CDR3 DNA reads TGTGCCAGCAGCGGAGGGGGTCTAGTGGTGGATACGCAGTATTTT. This encodes CASSGGGLVVDTQYF.

As regards this clonotype: A much larger clone is a single base away; this may be a read error. This sequence joins TRBV6-5 and TRBJ1-2; unclear D gene. CDR3 length: 12 amino acids. V shed 8 bases and J shed 4 bases, with 11 bases lying between them. The germline CDR1 and CDR2 sequences are MNHEY and SVGAGI. CDR3 nucleotide sequence: TGTGCCAGCTTCGACGGCAGCTATGGCTACACCTTC. This sequence encodes CASFDGSYGYTF.